Each of the 8 T cell receptor beta chains below was sequenced from the same sample in a study of T cell responses to AZD1222 COVID-19 vaccine. The table came from immunoSEQ multiplex PCR; TCRdb's copy has only in-frame clones and leaves some out. The sample lists about 110,000 clones, about 92% occurring once. This material consisted of peripheral blood, taken 28 days after the second AZD1222 dose. The receptors derive from an adult who received the AZD1222 COVID-19 vaccine.

The genes are TRBV15 and TRBJ1-4, with D unclear. Germline values: CDR1 LNHNV, CDR2 YYDKDF (reference sequence). The CDR3 covers 19 residues. With 7 bases removed from V and 7 bases from J, the gap between germline ends came to 31 bases. The CDR3 DNA is TGTGCCACCAAACTGCGCGGTGGGAACACGTCCGTTGAGGCTGAAAAACTGTTTTTT. Its protein is CATKLRGGNTSVEAEKLFF.

J is TRBJ2-1 and V is TRBV7-9; D unresolved. V dropped 8 bases and J dropped 8 bases, with 4 bases sitting between them. The CDR3 loop spans 9 amino acids. Per the germline V gene, CDR1 is SEHNR and CDR2 is FQNEAQ (reference sequence). The CDR3 protein is CASGDEQFF. The CDR3 DNA sequence: TGTGCCAGCGGAGATGAGCAGTTCTTC.

The rearrangement links TRBV5-1 to TRBJ1-1; D gene unclear. V lost 3 bases and J 5 bases, leaving 14 bases between the germline ends. This CDR3 comprises 14 residues. Germline lookup yields CDR1 SGHRS and CDR2 YFSETQ. DNA of the CDR3: TGCGCCAGCAGCTCCCGTATGGGTTTTACTGAAGCTTTCTTT. This translates into CASSSRMGFTEAFF.

The genes are TRBV15 and TRBJ1-4, with D hard to call. Trimming took 5 bases from V and 5 from J, leaving 15 bases between them. Germline values: CDR1 LNHNV, CDR2 YYDKDF (reference sequence). The CDR3 runs to 15 residues. The CDR3 reads CATSLHGRVNEKLFF. DNA of the CDR3: TGTGCCACCAGCCTACACGGCAGAGTAAATGAAAAACTGTTTTTT.

The chain employs TRBV2 and TRBJ2-1, with 12 bases that match TRBD2. CDR3 length: 14 amino acids. Germline values: CDR1 SNHLY, CDR2 FYNNEI. Trimming removed 6 bases from V and 3 bases from J; junction bases left unmatched: 0. The CDR3 region has the DNA TGTGCCAGCAGACTAGCGGGAGGCTACAATGAGCAGTTCTTC. It translates to CASRLAGGYNEQFF. Complete variable domain (other parts from reference TRBV2 and TRBJ2-1): EPEVTQTPSHQVTQMGQEVILRCVPISNHLYFYWYRQILGQKVEFLVSFYNNEISEKSEIFDDQFSVERPDGSNFTLKIRSTKLEDSAMYFCASRLAGGYNEQFFGPGTRLTVL.

This clone appeared a single time. V usage is TRBV6-1 and J usage is TRBJ2-7; D uncertain. The CDR3 sequence is 15 residues long. Germline V CDR1 and CDR2: MNHNS, SASEGT. Between the trimmed V and J ends, which lost 1 base and 2 bases, there was a span of 12 bases. CDR3: CASSEGPNSPYEQYF. Written as DNA, the CDR3 is TGTGCCAGCAGTGAAGGTCCTAACAGTCCCTACGAGCAGTACTTC.

The genes are TRBV6-5 and TRBJ2-5; 11 nucleotides line up with TRBD2. This CDR3 spans 15 amino acids. V lost 6 bases to trimming and J lost 1 base; unmatched junction nucleotides: 4. Looked up from germline, CDR1 is MNHEY and CDR2 is SVGAGI. CDR3 nucleotide sequence: TGTGCCAGCAGACCTAGCGGGAGGCCCCAAGAGACCCAGTACTTC. Translation: CASRPSGRPQETQYF.

The rearrangement joins TRBV28 to TRBJ1-1; no clear D. The germline V and J ends were trimmed by 9 bases and 0 bases, with 5 bases remaining between them. The CDR3 is 11 residues long. Germline loops: CDR1 MDHEN, CDR2 SYDVKM. The DNA for the CDR3 is TGTGCCAGTGCTCTGAACACTGAAGCTTTCTTT. This translates into CASALNTEAFF.